These 8 T cell receptor beta chains were sequenced from one sample in a study of T cells in Graves' hyperthyroidism and ophthalmopathy. What was amplified from RNA transcripts were TCR beta CDR3 regions. When the TCR CDR3 underwent first-round RT-PCR, the HTBI primer set was used. TCRdb called the multiplex PCR reads again in MiXCR, with one record for every CDR3 protein. The sample yields around 400,000 distinct CDR3 sequences, 20% to 25% seen once. The specimen was blood. These receptor sequences come from a man in his forties or fifties with Graves' hyperthyroidism.

The table lists this clonotype with a few counts. The chain recombines TRBV9 with TRBJ2-1, with 9 bases lining up with TRBD2. The germline V gene has CDR1 SGDLS and CDR2 YYNGEE. With 0 bases clipped from V and 0 bases from J, the junction kept 4 bases outside the gene matches. The CDR3 contains 17 residues. In DNA, the CDR3 is TGTGCCAGCAGCGTAGCTGCTAGCGGGATCTCCTACAATGAGCAGTTCTTC. Protein: CASSVAASGISYNEQFF. The variable domain in full, completed from reference TRBV9 and TRBJ2-1, reads DSGVTQTPKHLITATGQRVTLRCSPRSGDLSVYWYQQSLDQGLQFLIQYYNGEERAKGNILERFSAQQFPDLHSELNLSSLELGDSALYFCASSVAASGISYNEQFFGPGTRLTVL.

This chain links TRBV19 with TRBJ2-1; TRBD2 might be the D (7 bases). V lost 6 bases and J lost 2, with 14 bases in between. This CDR3 contains 15 residues. The germline V gene has CDR1 LNHDA and CDR2 SQIVND (reference sequence). The CDR3 spells CASRHMRGPYNEQFF. In DNA form, the CDR3 reads TGTGCCAGTAGGCATATGCGGGGGCCCTACAATGAGCAGTTCTTC.

This clonotype turned up a few times. V is TRBV7-9 and J is TRBJ1-2; D gene ambiguous. Per the germline V gene, CDR1 is SEHNR and CDR2 is FQNEAQ (reference sequence). The CDR3 extends over 11 amino acids. V was clipped by 4 bases and J by 6 bases, with 6 bases between them. The CDR3, as DNA: TGTGCCAGCAGCTCGACTAATGGCTACACCTTC. Encoded protein: CASSSTNGYTF.

The rearrangement joins TRBV29-1 to TRBJ2-3; 7 bases line up with TRBD2. The junction had 8 bases not matched to a gene; V was cut back by 6 bases and J by 2 bases. CDR1 and CDR2 from the germline V gene are SQVTM and ANQGSEA. The CDR3 runs 14 residues. This CDR3 reads CSVIGRDYTDTQYF. CDR3 DNA sequence: TGCAGCGTCATCGGGCGGGACTACACAGATACGCAGTATTTT.

The table lists this clonotype with many counts. This chain uses TRBV12-3 or TRBV12-4 with TRBJ2-7; the match to TRBD1 covers 7 bases. The V gene end was trimmed by 5 bases and the J gene end by 3 bases; junction bases not matched to a gene: 10. The CDR3 has 15 residues. For the CDR3, the DNA is TGTGCCAGCAGTCTTAACCGGGACAGCAACTACGAGCAGTACTTC. Amino acids: CASSLNRDSNYEQYF.

This clonotype occurred many times. V usage is TRBV12-3 or TRBV12-4 and J usage is TRBJ2-3; no clear D gene. V was shortened by 3 bases and J by 4 bases, with 11 bases between the two germline ends. The CDR3 contains 14 residues. This CDR3 is CASSFKGRADTQYF. Written as DNA, the CDR3 is TGTGCCAGCAGTTTCAAGGGTCGCGCAGATACGCAGTATTTT.

Notes on this clonotype: The limits of the CDR3 on the DNA are not certain, so only TCRdb's listed CDR3 is given. This CDR3 reads CASSFYICSARVLNTEAFF. V gene TRBV3-1 combines with J gene TRBJ1-1. The CDR3 sequence runs 19 residues, both termini included. Germline V CDR1 and CDR2: LGHDT, YNNKEL (reference sequence).

The chain joins TRBV9 to TRBJ2-2; 9 bases are a match to TRBD2. Germline CDR1 and CDR2: SGDLS and YYNGEE. Losses at the gene ends were 3 bases for V and 8 bases for J; bases not matched to a gene: 11. The CDR3 has 16 amino acids. This CDR3 reads CASSGAGSGSTGELFF. CDR3 coding DNA: TGTGCCAGCAGCGGAGCCGGTAGCGGGAGTACTGGGGAGCTGTTTTTT.